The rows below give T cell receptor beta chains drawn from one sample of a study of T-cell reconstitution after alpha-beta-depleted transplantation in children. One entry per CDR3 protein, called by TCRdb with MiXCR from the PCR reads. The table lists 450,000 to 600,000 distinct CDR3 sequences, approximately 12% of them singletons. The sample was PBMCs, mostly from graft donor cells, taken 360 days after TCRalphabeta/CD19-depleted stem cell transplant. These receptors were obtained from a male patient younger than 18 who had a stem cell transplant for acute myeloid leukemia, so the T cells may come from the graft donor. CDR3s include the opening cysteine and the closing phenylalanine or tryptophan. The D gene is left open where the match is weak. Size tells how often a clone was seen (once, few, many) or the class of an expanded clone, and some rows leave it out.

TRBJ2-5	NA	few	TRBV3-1	TGTGCCAGCAGCCCCGGAACCCCTCAGTACTTC	CASSPGTPQYF
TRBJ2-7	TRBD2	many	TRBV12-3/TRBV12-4	TGTGCCAGCAGTTGGAGGGGACTACCCGCCGGAGGCTCCTACGAGCAGTACTTC	CASSWRGLPAGGSYEQYF
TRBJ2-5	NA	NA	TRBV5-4	TGTGCCAGCAGCTTGACAAATATTCGGATACAAGAGACCCAGTACTTC	CASSLTNIRIQETQYF
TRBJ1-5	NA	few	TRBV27	TGTGCCAGCAGTCATGGGTCAGGAGACTTACATAGCAATCAGCCCCAGCATTTT	CASSHGSGDLHSNQPQHF
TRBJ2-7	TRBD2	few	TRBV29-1	TGCAGCGCCAGGACTAGCGGAGAGTACGAGCAGTACTTC	CSARTSGEYEQYF
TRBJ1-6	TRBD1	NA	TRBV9	TGTGCCAGCAGCGAAGGGACAGGGTCACGTACCTATAATTCACCCCTCCACTTT	CASSEGTGSRTYNSPLHF
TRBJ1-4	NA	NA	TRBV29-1	TGCAGCGTTGCGACAGGTGCCGATAAAAAACTGTTTTTT	CSVATGADKKLFF
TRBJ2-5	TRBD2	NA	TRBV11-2	TGTGCCAGCAGCCCGGGACTAGCGGGAGGGGAAAAAGAGACCCAGTACTTC	CASSPGLAGGEKETQYF
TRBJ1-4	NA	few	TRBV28	TGTGCCAGCAGTTTTCTGGGCCAGGGTTGGGAAAAACTGTTTTTT	CASSFLGQGWEKLFF
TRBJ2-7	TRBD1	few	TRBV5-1	TGCGCCAGCAGCTTGGCCAGGGGGACAGGGGCCTACGAGCAGTACTTC	CASSLARGTGAYEQYF
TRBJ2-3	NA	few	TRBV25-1	TGTGCCAGCAGTGTTATCACAGATACGCAGTATTTT	CASSVITDTQYF
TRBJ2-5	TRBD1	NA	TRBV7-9	TGTGCCAGCAGCCCGGGGACAGGCAGCCAAGAGACCCAGTACTTC	CASSPGTGSQETQYF
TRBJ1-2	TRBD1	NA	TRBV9	TGTGCCAGCAGCGTGCCCGGGACAGGGGCGGTCTATGGCTACACCTTC	CASSVPGTGAVYGYTF
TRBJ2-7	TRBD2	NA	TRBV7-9	TGTGCCAGCAGCTCCTTTAAGCGGGAGAGTTATTACGAGCAGTACTTC	CASSSFKRESYYEQYF
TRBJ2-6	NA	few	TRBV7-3	TGTGCCAGCAGTCCGGCCAATTCTGGGGCCAACGTCCTGACTTTC	CASSPANSGANVLTF
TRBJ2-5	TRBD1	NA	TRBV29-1	TGCAGCGTTGAGGACAGGGGGCTCGAGACCCAGTACTTC	CSVEDRGLETQYF
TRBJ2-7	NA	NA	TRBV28	TGTGCCAGCAGTTTGGGGCAGAACTACGAGCAGTACTTC	CASSLGQNYEQYF
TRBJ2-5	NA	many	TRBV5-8	TGTGCCAGCAGTCAGCCAGCGGGCGTTTACCAAGAGACCCAGTACTTC	CASSQPAGVYQETQYF
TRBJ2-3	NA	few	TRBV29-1	TGCAGCGTTGAAGTGGATGGGCGTCTGGGTACGCAGTATTTT	CSVEVDGRLGTQYF
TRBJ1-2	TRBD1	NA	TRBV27	TGTGCCAGCCCGGGACAGGGGGCATACAGCTACACCTTC	CASPGQGAYSYTF
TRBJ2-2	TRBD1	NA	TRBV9	TGTGCCAGCAGCGCCTGGGACAGCGGGGAGCTGTTTTTT	CASSAWDSGELFF
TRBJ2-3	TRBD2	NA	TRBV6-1	TGTGCCAGCAGTATAGCCAGCGGGAGGACAGATACGCAGTATTTT	CASSIASGRTDTQYF